These 3 T cell receptor beta chains were sequenced from one sample in a study of CD8+ T cells in alopecia areata. After isolation, RNA underwent reverse transcription to generate cDNA as the sequencing template. Data came from immunoSEQ multiplex PCR; TCRdb stores just in-frame clones and leaves some out. The sample holds roughly 260,000 clones, and no clone turns up only once. The pooled cutaneous lymph node cells were sorted using several markers (CD4, CD8alpha, NKG2D, NKG2ACE and others). Sample: CD4+ T cells sorted from a lymph node. These receptors all come from a C3H/HeJ mouse with alopecia areata. Mouse MHC haplotype: H2-k.

This clone was recorded a few times. Germline and genes: mouse. Read sequence stops 4 residues before the CDR3 end, and the germline J gene provides the missing end. The chain links TRBV14 to TRBJ1-1; D unresolved. This CDR3 is built from 14 residues. Germline CDR1 and CDR2: SGHDT and FRDEAV. Trimming took off 4 bases at V and 1 base at J, with 11 bases between the two ends. CDR3 residues: CASSPDNKNTEVFF. CDR3 DNA, as far as it was read: TGTGCCAGCAGTCCCGACAACAAAAACACA.

In its sample, this clone was seen a few times. Genes and germline come from the mouse. The read gets to within 4 residues of the CDR3 end, and the germline J gene fills in the rest. J is TRBJ2-1 and V is TRBV13-1; 8 positions agree with TRBD1. Germline loops: CDR1 NSHNY, CDR2 SYGAGN. The ends lost 5 bases at V and 5 bases at J; junction bases unmatched: 3. CDR3 length: 13 residues. CDR3 DNA (partial): TGTGCCAGCAGGAAGGACAGGGATGCT. Translation gives CASRKDRDA. The entire CDR3 protein is CASRKDRDAEQFF.

Note on this clone: The genes are named according to mouse. The CDR3 protein is CASSQGPSYEQYF. The CDR3 bases that were read are TGTGCCAGCAGCCAGGGTCCCTCCTAT. The chain employs TRBV5 and TRBJ2-7; D uncertain. Read sequence stops 4 residues before the CDR3 end, and the germline J gene provides the missing end. The CDR3 covers 13 residues. The V end was cut by 3 bases, the J end by 0 bases, with 6 bases between. Germline-derived CDR1 and CDR2 are LGHNA and YNLKQL (reference sequence).